This entry lists 3 T cell receptor beta chains sequenced from one sample in a study of T-cell memory formation after mild COVID-19. From the 5' RACE reads, TCRdb called clonotypes with MiXCR, one entry per CDR3 protein. The table records 250,000 to 400,000 distinct CDR3 sequences, 14% of them present only once. The specimen was PBMCs or a T cell subset sorted from them (not recorded which). The receptors originated from a man aged 18 to 29 who had mild COVID-19 (a few samples of this study predate the infection). Cell type and time point are not known.

This chain links TRBV20-1 with TRBJ2-1, with D maybe TRBD2 (5 bases). CDR3 length equals 14 residues. Trimming pared 0 bases from V and 5 bases from J, leaving 11 bases between. The V gene's germline CDR1 is DFQATT and CDR2 SNEGSKA (reference sequence). The CDR3 sequence: CSARDRMTNNEQFF. In nucleotides, the CDR3 is TGCAGTGCTAGAGACAGGATGACTAACAATGAGCAGTTCTTC.

This clonotype was detected a few times. The rearrangement joins TRBV7-9 to TRBJ2-3; perhaps D is TRBD1 or TRBD2 (5 bases each). The V gene's germline CDR1 is SEHNR and CDR2 FQNEAQ (reference sequence). The V end was cut by 6 bases, the J end by 4 bases, with 23 bases between. The CDR3 loop spans 17 amino acids. CDR3 DNA: TGTGCCAGCAGGAACCCGACCGGGACCCCCGGCGCAGATACGCAGTATTTT. This encodes CASRNPTGTPGADTQYF.

This clonotype has a handful of counts. The chain links TRBV6-2 or TRBV6-3 to TRBJ2-1, with a possible D match to TRBD1 (6 bases). V lost 7 bases and J lost 10, with 17 bases in between. The length of the CDR3 is 13 residues. Germline CDR1 MNHEY, CDR2 SVGEGT. This chain's CDR3 is CASIPGVGDEQFF. The CDR3 DNA reads TGTGCCAGCATCCCAGGGGTAGGGGACGAGCAGTTCTTC.